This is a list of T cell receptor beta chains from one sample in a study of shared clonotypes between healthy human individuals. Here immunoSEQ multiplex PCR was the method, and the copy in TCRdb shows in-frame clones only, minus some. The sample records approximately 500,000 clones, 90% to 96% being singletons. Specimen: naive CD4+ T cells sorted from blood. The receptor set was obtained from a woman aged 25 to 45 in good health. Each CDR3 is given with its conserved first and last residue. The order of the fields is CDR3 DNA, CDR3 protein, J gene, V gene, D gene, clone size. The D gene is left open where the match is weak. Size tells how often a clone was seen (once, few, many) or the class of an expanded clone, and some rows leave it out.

cdr3_nt: TGTGCCAGCAGCGTAGTTAGGACAGGGAAAGACACTGAAGCTTTCTTT
cdr3_aa: CASSVVRTGKDTEAFF
j_call: TRBJ1-1
v_call: TRBV9
d_call: TRBD1
clone_size: -

cdr3_nt: TGCGCCAGCAGCACGACTAGCGGGAGGGTTAAAGAGACCCAGTACTTC
cdr3_aa: CASSTTSGRVKETQYF
j_call: TRBJ2-5
v_call: TRBV5-1
d_call: TRBD2
clone_size: -

cdr3_nt: TGTGCCAGCAGTGAACTAGCGGGAGTGGATGAGCAGTTCTTC
cdr3_aa: CASSELAGVDEQFF
j_call: TRBJ2-1
v_call: TRBV2
d_call: TRBD2
clone_size: -

cdr3_nt: TGTGCCAGCTGGGGGCCTTTGAACACTGAAGCTTTCTTT
cdr3_aa: CASWGPLNTEAFF
j_call: TRBJ1-1
v_call: TRBV6-5
d_call: -
clone_size: -

cdr3_nt: TGTGCCAGCAGCCTGGACAGGGGGCCGGGTGAAGCTTTCTTT
cdr3_aa: CASSLDRGPGEAFF
j_call: TRBJ1-1
v_call: TRBV28
d_call: TRBD1
clone_size: -

cdr3_nt: TGTGCCAGCCCCTATCCAGTCAGGAACACCGGGGAGCTGTTTTTT
cdr3_aa: CASPYPVRNTGELFF
j_call: TRBJ2-2
v_call: TRBV11-2
d_call: -
clone_size: -

cdr3_nt: TGTGCCAGTAGTATCCACTATGGGAGGGGGAAGCGGACCTCCAACTATGGCTACACCTTC
cdr3_aa: CASSIHYGRGKRTSNYGYTF
j_call: TRBJ1-2
v_call: TRBV19
d_call: -
clone_size: -

cdr3_nt: TGCGCCAGCAGTTCCGGGGGGAGTCTACTTTACAATGAGCAGTTCTTC
cdr3_aa: CASSSGGSLLYNEQFF
j_call: TRBJ2-1
v_call: TRBV5-1
d_call: TRBD2
clone_size: -

cdr3_nt: TGTGCCAGCAGCGTAGCTGAGGGTAGGGGTGGGTACAATGAGCAGTTCTTC
cdr3_aa: CASSVAEGRGGYNEQFF
j_call: TRBJ2-1
v_call: TRBV9
d_call: -
clone_size: -

cdr3_nt: TGCGCCAGCAGCCCGCCCGGCGGGGGGAGGGCTTACACCGGGGAGCTGTTTTTT
cdr3_aa: CASSPPGGGRAYTGELFF
j_call: TRBJ2-2
v_call: TRBV4-1
d_call: TRBD2
clone_size: -

cdr3_nt: TGCGCCAGCAGGCCAGATTCCTACAATGAGCAGTTCTTC
cdr3_aa: CASRPDSYNEQFF
j_call: TRBJ2-1
v_call: TRBV5-1
d_call: -
clone_size: -

cdr3_nt: TGTGCCAGCAGCCCATCCTCAGAGCAGTACTTC
cdr3_aa: CASSPSSEQYF
j_call: TRBJ2-7
v_call: TRBV7-9
d_call: -
clone_size: few

cdr3_nt: TGCGCCACCAGAGGCCTAGCGGGAGTTTGGGATGAGCAGTTCTTC
cdr3_aa: CATRGLAGVWDEQFF
j_call: TRBJ2-1
v_call: TRBV5-1
d_call: TRBD2
clone_size: -

cdr3_nt: TGCAGTGCTAGAGATTGGGATGAGCAGTTCTTC
cdr3_aa: CSARDWDEQFF
j_call: TRBJ2-1
v_call: TRBV20-1
d_call: -
clone_size: -

cdr3_nt: TGTGCCAGCGTTGACAGGATGGCCCGGCCCCAGCATTTT
cdr3_aa: CASVDRMARPQHF
j_call: TRBJ1-5
v_call: TRBV27
d_call: -
clone_size: -

cdr3_nt: TGTGCCAGCAGCTTACCGGGACTGTCATACAATGAGCAGTTCTTC
cdr3_aa: CASSLPGLSYNEQFF
j_call: TRBJ2-1
v_call: TRBV7-9
d_call: -
clone_size: -